Listed here is a single TCR beta chain. Its antigen is currently unknown. Every isolated RNA sample was fully reverse transcribed, so sequencing captured expressed TCRB transcripts. TCRdb's table, derived via immunoSEQ multiplex PCR, lists solely in-frame clones and lacks some. Among roughly 140,000 clones, 6.5% to 8.5% were seen once, and the ten largest hold around 1.5%. This entry comes from a study of beta chain features in type 1 diabetes. About the research overall: Comparable age, gender and cell yields were observed in patients relative to healthy donors. General observations from the study: Patients showed naive, central memory and Treg TCRB repertoires that appeared more similar than those of healthy donors.

After removal of 0 bases from V and 4 bases from J, the junction contained 2 bases not matched to a gene. Germline loops: CDR1 KGHSH, CDR2 LQKENI. The CDR3 is 16 amino acids. The receptor's source is a woman aged 25-40 years in good health. The V call is TRBV18, the J call TRBJ2-1, with 11 bases aligning to TRBD1. Sequencing was done on a sample of central memory CD4+ T cells from blood. CDR3: CASSPPGQGGYNEQFF. In DNA form, the CDR3 reads TGTGCCAGCTCACCACCGGGACAGGGGGGATACAATGAGCAGTTCTTC.